The subject of this entry is one T cell receptor beta chain. What it binds is not known. The data are from a study of graft-versus-host responses after intestinal transplantation. TCRdb's table, derived via immunoSEQ multiplex PCR, lists solely in-frame clones and lacks some. The sample has about 47,000 clones, approximately 96% seen once. There are 17 residues in the CDR3. V dropped 3 bases and J dropped 0 bases, with 13 bases sitting between them. Germline V gene data show CDR1 as SGDLS and CDR2 as YYNGEE. The chain is built from TRBV9 and TRBJ1-6; D is unresolved. The TCR was taken from a human donor who was the organ donor for an intestinal transplant. Sequencing was performed on unstimulated CD8+ T cells sorted from spleen or lymph node cells, taken before transplant. CDR3 coding DNA: TGTGCCAGCAGCGAGACCATCCTGAGCTCCTATAATTCACCCCTCCACTTT. Translated, it gives CASSETILSSYNSPLHF.